This T cell receptor beta chain was obtained from a study of cytomegalovirus exposure and HLA in healthy donors. Notes on this clone: Its antigen is unidentified. Additional DNA sequences in this sample encode the identical CDR3.

A multiplex PCR was run with 60 Vbeta primers and 13 Jbeta primers. Original data processing: It was a later analysis that counted 79 million or so unique TCR beta chains, of which 8.5 million to 12 million were shared. Sequencing used immunoSEQ multiplex PCR; TCRdb keeps in-frame clones, though not all of them. Clonal size and the V and J genes are those of that table, whereas D and trimming came from the DNA. The data show approximately 97,000 clones, approximately 80% seen once. Study findings and constraints: A prior analysis recorded that most TCR beta V segments were productive about 90% or about 30% of the time.

V was cut by 3 bases and J by 1 base, with 5 bases left in between. CDR1 MGHRA and CDR2 YSYEKL come from the germline V gene. The CDR3 runs to 13 residues. The chain joins TRBV4-1 to TRBJ2-3; D remains unclear. The receptor was isolated from a male donor in good health and CMV-seropositive. Input material: PBMCs. The CDR3 protein is CASSQAGTDTQYF. Written as DNA, the CDR3 is TGCGCCAGCAGCCAGGCGGGCACAGATACGCAGTATTTT.